The source of this TCR beta chain is a study of T cell repertoires in cytomegalovirus infection. In the study overall: Public TCR beta signature analysis indicated the presence of both CMV infection and matching HLA type.

CDR3 length equals 15 residues. With V trimmed by 2 bases and J by 6 bases, 3 bases remained unmatched. Germline CDR1 is SGHAT and CDR2 is FQNNGV. Via MiXCR, TCRdb re-called the reads, giving one row per CDR3 protein. Of 200,000 or so distinct CDR3 sequences in the sample, approximately 28% are singletons; the top ten hold approximately 31%. This clonotype has a handful of counts. Its antigen is unidentified. Overall study findings and caveats: Cumulated frequencies of public TCR beta families served to identify carriers of CMV plus the relevant HLA. CMV-specific HLA-C-restricted TCR beta clonotypes dominated the ex vivo response.

Sequenced sample: PBMCs. The chain employs TRBV11-2 and TRBJ2-4, with 11 bases aligning to TRBD2. The source of this sequence is a human donor in good health (CMV status not recorded). Some clones in this sample may be carry-over from other donors' samples. CDR3 nucleotides: TGTGCCAGCAGCTTAATAGCGGGGGGGCCAAACATTCAGTACTTC. Protein product: CASSLIAGGPNIQYF.